This TCR beta chain originates from a study of vaccination and CD4 T cells after COVID-19. Study details: In the control cultures, a CEFX pool, an HIV-1 Nef pool, or no peptide was supplied.

At the Johns Hopkins FTIC core, DNA taken from cultured CD4+ T cells was sequenced by way of the Oncomine TCR Beta short-read assay. TCRdb analysed the PCR reads with MiXCR anew, one entry per CDR3 protein. This table holds 7,100 or so distinct CDR3 sequences, 63% found once. As for treatment: approximately 9-day PBMC culture with coronavirus spike peptide pools or control peptides (ViraFEST assay). With regard to this clonotype: Its antigen is not known.

The CDR3 extends over 17 amino acids. J was trimmed by 3 bases and V by 5 bases; bases with no gene match: 10. From germline, CDR1 is MNHEY and CDR2 SMNVEV (reference sequence). Broader study findings: Convalescent patients displayed spike mono-reactivity in 304 of 307 vaccine-specific clones.

The chain combines TRBV27 with TRBJ2-7; TRBD2 agrees at 13 bases. This receptor was identified in a human donor who had recovered from COVID-19. Sequenced: CD4+ T cells from blood, cultured in vitro. CDR3 sequence reads: CASSETGLAGAGYEQYF. The CDR3 DNA reads TGTGCCAGCAGTGAAACCGGACTAGCGGGAGCCGGCTACGAGCAGTACTTC.